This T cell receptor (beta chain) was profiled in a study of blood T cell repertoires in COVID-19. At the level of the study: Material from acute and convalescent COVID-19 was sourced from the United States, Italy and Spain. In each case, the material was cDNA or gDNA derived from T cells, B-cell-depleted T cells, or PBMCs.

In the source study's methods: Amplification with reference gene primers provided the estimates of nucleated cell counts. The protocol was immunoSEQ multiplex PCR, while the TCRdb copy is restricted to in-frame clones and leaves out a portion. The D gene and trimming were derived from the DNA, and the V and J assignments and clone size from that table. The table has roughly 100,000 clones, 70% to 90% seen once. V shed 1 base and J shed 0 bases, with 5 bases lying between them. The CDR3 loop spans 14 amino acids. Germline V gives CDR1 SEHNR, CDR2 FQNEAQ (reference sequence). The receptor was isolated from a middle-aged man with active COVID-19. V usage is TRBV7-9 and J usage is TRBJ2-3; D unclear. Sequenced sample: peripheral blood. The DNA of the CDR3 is TGTGCCAGCAGCTTAGTCGGTAGCACAGATACGCAGTATTTT. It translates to CASSLVGSTDTQYF.